Shown below are 18 T cell receptor beta chains from a single sample sequenced in a study of cytomegalovirus exposure and HLA in healthy donors. 13 Jbeta primers and 60 Vbeta primers were used for the PCR. Profiling relied on immunoSEQ multiplex PCR, and the TCRdb table lists in-frame clones only, not all of them. The sample has 130,000 or so clones; around 72% are singletons. Sample: PBMCs. These receptors originate from a man between 50 and 59 years old in good health and CMV-seropositive.

This clone was picked up a small number of times. The chain is built from TRBV19 and TRBJ1-5; the match to TRBD1 covers 7 bases. Germline V gene lookup returns CDR1 LNHDA and CDR2 SQIVND (reference sequence). Trimming took 7 bases from V and 4 from J; bases not matched to a gene: 7. CDR3 length equals 14 residues. The CDR3 is CASNGQTGNQPQHF. For the CDR3, the DNA is TGTGCCAGTAACGGCCAGACAGGGAATCAGCCCCAGCATTTT.

This chain joins TRBV7-6 and TRBJ1-2; 7 nucleotides agree with TRBD1. This CDR3 is built from 16 residues. Germline CDR1 and CDR2: SGHVS and FNYEAQ. After removal of 4 bases from V and 4 bases from J, the junction contained 12 bases not matched to a gene. CDR3 protein: CASSSQTGRYSYGYTF. CDR3 bases: TGTGCCAGCAGCTCCCAGACAGGGCGGTATAGCTATGGCTACACCTTC.

The rearrangement joins TRBV2 to TRBJ2-1; D is uncertain. With 5 bases removed from V and 0 bases from J, the gap between germline ends came to 11 bases. The V gene's germline CDR1 is SNHLY and CDR2 FYNNEI. The CDR3 sequence is 15 residues long. The CDR3 loop is CASSTTQSSYNEQFF. The CDR3 coding sequence is TGTGCCAGCAGTACGACTCAGAGCTCCTACAATGAGCAGTTCTTC.

The chain combines TRBV11-3 with TRBJ2-1; perhaps TRBD1 as D (6 bases). CDR3 size: 14 residues. Germline CDR1 and CDR2: SGHNT and YENEEA. V shed 2 bases and J shed 5 bases, with 10 bases lying between them. CDR3 sequence: CASSLLWDNNEQFF. The DNA of the CDR3 is TGTGCCAGCAGCTTACTTTGGGACAACAATGAGCAGTTCTTC.

The chain employs TRBV7-9 and TRBJ2-7, with TRBD1 matching 9 bases. Germline V gene lookup returns CDR1 SEHNR and CDR2 FQNEAQ (reference sequence). CDR3 length equals 14 residues. After removal of 3 bases from V and 2 bases from J, the junction contained 2 bases not matched to a gene. The DNA for the CDR3 is TGTGCCAGCAGCTTCGGGACAGGGACCTACGAGCAGTACTTC. Residues: CASSFGTGTYEQYF.

The chain uses TRBV11-1 and TRBJ2-5, with 10 bases identical to TRBD1. The CDR3 totals 13 residues. V shed 5 bases and J 6 bases; nucleotides not matched to a gene: 3. Germline CDR1 SGHAT, CDR2 FQDESV (reference sequence). The DNA for the CDR3 is TGTGCCAGCAGCCCCGACAGGGGGCAGACCCAGTACTTC. It is translated as CASSPDRGQTQYF.

The CDR3 DNA sequence: TGTGCCAGCAGTGACTCAGGAGATAATTCACCCCTCCACTTT. It is translated as CASSDSGDNSPLHF. The chain combines TRBV6-4 with TRBJ1-6; D ambiguous. Germline V gene data show CDR1 as MRHNA and CDR2 as SNTAGT. V was cut by 0 bases and J by 5 bases, with 5 bases left in between. The CDR3 totals 14 residues.

The gene calls are TRBV4-1 and TRBJ2-7; 9 positions match TRBD2. Germline assignment: CDR1 MGHRA and CDR2 YSYEKL. Germline trimming cut 1 base from V and 3 bases from J; bases unmatched to any gene: 7. The CDR3 has 16 amino acids. This CDR3 reads CASSQAGSGGVYEQYF. The CDR3 DNA is TGCGCCAGCAGCCAAGCAGGTAGCGGGGGAGTCTACGAGCAGTACTTC.

The chain carries TRBV7-9 and TRBJ2-1, with a tentative D call TRBD2 (5 bases). Trimming took off 2 bases at V and 10 bases at J, with 15 bases between the two ends. Germline values: CDR1 SEHNR, CDR2 FQNEAQ (reference sequence). CDR3 length: 14 residues. CDR3 nucleotides: TGTGCCAGCAGCTTACTAAAGGACTTCTCAGAGCAGTTCTTC. As protein: CASSLLKDFSEQFF.

This clone was detected only a few times. The chain recombines TRBV7-8 with TRBJ2-4; TRBD2 agrees at 7 bases. Germline trimming cut 4 bases from V and 9 bases from J; bases unmatched to any gene: 12. Germline CDR1 reads SGHVS; CDR2 reads FQNEAQ. The CDR3 has 15 residues. The CDR3 spells CASSSDGTTGVIQYF. DNA for the CDR3: TGTGCCAGCAGCTCGGACGGGACTACCGGCGTCATTCAGTACTTC.

This chain connects TRBV5-4 to TRBJ1-4; 8 bases are shared with TRBD1. The CDR3 is 15 amino acids. Germline CDR1 and CDR2: SGHNT and YYREEE (reference sequence). V lost 2 bases and J lost 7; bases outside the gene matches: 7. This chain's CDR3 is CASSFDQGAGEKLFF. CDR3 coding DNA: TGTGCCAGCAGCTTCGATCAGGGGGCGGGTGAAAAACTGTTTTTT. The variable domain in full, completed from reference TRBV5-4 and TRBJ1-4, reads ETGVTQSPTHLIKTRGQQVTLRCSSQSGHNTVSWYQQALGQGPQFIFQYYREEENGRGNFPPRFSGLQFPNYSSELNVNALELDDSALYLCASSFDQGAGEKLFFGSGTQLSVL.

Only a few counts were recorded for this clone. The rearrangement links TRBV6-6 to TRBJ2-1, with 11 positions matching TRBD2. Germline CDR1 MNHNY, CDR2 SVGAGI (reference sequence). The CDR3 spans 14 residues. With V trimmed by 7 bases and J by 7 bases, 6 bases remained unmatched. The CDR3 coding sequence is TGTGCCAGCATGGGACTAGCGGTTGGTAATGAGCAGTTCTTC. It yields the protein CASMGLAVGNEQFF.

The chain carries TRBV29-1 and TRBJ2-5; no reliable D call. CDR3 size: 12 residues. From germline, CDR1 is SQVTM and CDR2 ANQGSEA. The V and J ends lost 4 bases and 0 bases respectively, with 6 bases between them. The CDR3 DNA sequence: TGCAGCGTTGTTCAGAACCAAGAGACCCAGTACTTC. Its protein is CSVVQNQETQYF.

This sequence joins TRBV7-2 and TRBJ1-2, with D tentatively TRBD1 (5 bases). This CDR3 is 14 amino acids long. V lost 6 bases, J lost 1 base, and 12 bases lay in between. Germline assignment: CDR1 SGHTA and CDR2 FQGNSA. CDR3 amino acids: CASSPGGNNYGYTF. The CDR3 nucleotides are TGTGCCAGCAGTCCGGGGGGAAATAACTATGGCTACACCTTC. The full variable domain, completed using reference TRBV7-2 and TRBJ1-2, is GAGVSQSPSNKVTEKGKDVELRCDPISGHTALYWYRQSLGQGLEFLIYFQGNSAPDKSGLPSDRFSAERTGGSVSTLTIQRTQQEDSAVYLCASSPGGNNYGYTFGSGTRLTVV.

This clone was recorded once. This chain joins TRBV14 and TRBJ2-3; TRBD2 agrees at 10 bases. This CDR3 comprises 18 residues. Per the germline V gene, CDR1 is SGHDN and CDR2 is FVKESK. With V trimmed by 2 bases and J by 3 bases, 11 bases remained unmatched. CDR3 amino acids: CASSQILGQREGTDTQYF. As DNA, the CDR3 is TGTGCCAGCAGCCAAATCTTGGGCCAGCGGGAGGGAACAGATACGCAGTATTTT.

The CDR3 DNA reads TGTGCCAGCAGTGTGCGAGAGAAGGCTTTCTTT. Translation gives CASSVREKAFF. V and J are TRBV2 and TRBJ1-1, with D unresolved. Deletions cut 4 bases from V and 11 bases from J, with 11 bases between. CDR3 length equals 11 residues. CDR1 and CDR2 from the germline V gene are SNHLY and FYNNEI.

The chain links TRBV7-2 to TRBJ2-5; D is unresolved. The CDR3 has 15 amino acids. Germline CDR1 reads SGHTA; CDR2 reads FQGNSA. V lost 1 base and J 5 bases, leaving 14 bases between the germline ends. This CDR3 is CASSLVVVPGETQYF. The CDR3 DNA reads TGTGCCAGCAGCTTAGTCGTGGTCCCCGGGGAGACCCAGTACTTC.

The J gene is TRBJ1-1, the V gene TRBV18, with no clear D. Germline lookup yields CDR1 KGHSH and CDR2 LQKENI. CDR3 size: 13 residues. Trimming removed 3 bases from V and 1 base from J, with 6 bases in between. CDR3 DNA: TGTGCCAGCTCACCGACACAGAACACTGAAGCTTTCTTT. It is translated as CASSPTQNTEAFF.